The 2 T cell receptor beta chains below were found in one sample sequenced in a study of cytomegalovirus exposure and HLA in healthy donors. The PCR was carried out with 60 Vbeta primers and 13 Jbeta primers. The assay was immunoSEQ multiplex PCR, and TCRdb's table has in-frame clones only and misses some. The sample carries fewer than 90,000 clones, around 70% recorded once. The sequenced sample was PBMCs. The receptors shown here come from a man aged 40-49 years in good health and CMV-seropositive.

V gene TRBV10-3 combines with J gene TRBJ1-4, with 8 bases identical to TRBD1. Germline lookup yields CDR1 ENHRY and CDR2 SYGVKD. The CDR3 runs to 15 residues. Unmatched junction bases numbered 8, after V lost 5 bases and J lost 6 bases. CDR3 in DNA: TGTGCCATCAGTTTCTCGACAGGGGTGGATGAAAAACTGTTTTTT. This codes for CAISFSTGVDEKLFF.

This clone was seen once. In nucleotides, the CDR3 is TGCGCCAGCAGCACACCGGCAGGGATGAACACCGGGGAGCTGTTTTTT. Protein sequence: CASSTPAGMNTGELFF. This chain joins TRBV5-1 and TRBJ2-2, with D possibly matching TRBD1 (5 bases). Germline V gene lookup returns CDR1 SGHRS and CDR2 YFSETQ. V was trimmed by 4 bases and J by 1 base, leaving 14 bases between them. This CDR3 spans 16 amino acids.